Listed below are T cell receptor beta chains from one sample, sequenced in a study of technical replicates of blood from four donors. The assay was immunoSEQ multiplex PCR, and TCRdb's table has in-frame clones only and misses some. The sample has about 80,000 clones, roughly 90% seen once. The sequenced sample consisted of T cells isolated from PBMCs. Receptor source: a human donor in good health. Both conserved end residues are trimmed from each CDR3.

ASSQDRGSGNTIY TRBV5-1 13 TRBJ1-3
AWSASTGTRNTQY TRBV30 13 TRBJ2-3
ASMRGDTEAF TRBV19 10 TRBJ1-1
ASSLAGSLYNEQF TRBV13 13 TRBJ2-1
ASSIAAAEQY TRBV18 10 TRBJ2-7
ASSGTTSGRYNEQF TRBV2 14 TRBJ2-1
ASSLQGPYDEAF TRBV5-1 12 TRBJ1-1
ASSFSSGTDTQY TRBV28 12 TRBJ2-3
ASSPILAPEQF TRBV7-8 11 TRBJ2-1
ASSLLGRAQGEQY TRBV27 13 TRBJ2-7
ASSFTGVGHEQY TRBV13 12 TRBJ2-7
ASSSLGLGTSATNEKLF TRBV19 17 TRBJ1-4
ASSQTIAGNQPQH TRBV7-2 13 TRBJ1-5
ASSYGALREAF TRBV6-5 11 TRBJ1-1
ASSGGTSGLYEQF TRBV21-1 13 TRBJ2-1
ASSGLQNATNEKLF TRBV6-4 14 TRBJ1-4
ATSSGFGGEQF TRBV15 11 TRBJ2-1
ASSLERFVHTEAF TRBV7-8 13 TRBJ1-1
ASSLRPAQGVNEQY TRBV19 14 TRBJ2-7
ASSPGQQSTDTQY TRBV18 13 TRBJ2-3
ASSRSGSTPGELF TRBV7-3 13 TRBJ2-2
ASSFKQYSYEQY TRBV28 12 TRBJ2-7
ASRVAGGSTDTQY TRBV28 13 TRBJ2-3
ASRTGSNSYNEQF TRBV5-4 13 TRBJ2-1
ASSPSTGESNQPQH TRBV27 14 TRBJ1-5
ASSLSGRWTDTQY TRBV6-6 13 TRBJ2-3
ASGKLAGVGNEQF TRBV6-1 13 TRBJ2-1
AGGVGSSYEQY TRBV30 11 TRBJ2-7
AKSGHFKQY TRBV6-4 9 TRBJ2-7
ASSLGQATYEQY TRBV27 12 TRBJ2-7
AWFNPLAGGKEQY TRBV30 13 TRBJ2-7
ASSLGLLNQEQF TRBV5-4 12 TRBJ2-1
ASSLATGGYTEAF TRBV5-5 13 TRBJ1-1
ASSLRQGEETQY TRBV4-1 12 TRBJ2-5
ASRHTGTGYNEQF TRBV4-1 13 TRBJ2-1
ASSAGQISNQPQH TRBV9 13 TRBJ1-5
ASSFRGYNEKLF TRBV27 12 TRBJ1-4
ASGQGRNTEAF TRBV7-6 11 TRBJ1-1
ASSLQGLEQY TRBV7-7 10 TRBJ2-7
ASSSGVFSNQPQH TRBV9 13 TRBJ1-5
AISAGRQGGEKLF TRBV10-3 13 TRBJ1-4
ASSTGMAKNIQY TRBV6-4 12 TRBJ2-4
ASSYRDRGNEQF TRBV6-5 12 TRBJ2-1
ASSLRQGVAPNEKLF TRBV11-3 15 TRBJ1-4
ASRRSRQGICTGELF TRBV12-2 15 TRBJ2-2
ASSEGGPYSYNEQF TRBV11-2 14 TRBJ2-1
ASRSGRSNQPQH TRBV6-5 12 TRBJ1-5
ASSQDLAGGPDTQY TRBV4-3 14 TRBJ2-3
ASSGTDLWGYT TRBV5-4 11 TRBJ1-2
ASRPKNRGKYGYT TRBV27 13 TRBJ1-2
ATSRGLQETQY TRBV15 11 TRBJ2-5